This TCR beta chain derives from a study of blood T cell repertoires in COVID-19. Study background: COVID-19 samples from acute and convalescent phases originated in the United States, Italy and Spain. T cells, B-cell-depleted T cells, or PBMCs supplied cDNA or gDNA.

CDR1 is SGHTA, CDR2 FQGTGA, per germline. This CDR3 is 13 amino acids long. V lost 6 bases and J lost 3, with 11 bases in between. In the study's own analysis: For nucleated cells, counts were estimated from reference gene primer amplification. Sequencing used immunoSEQ multiplex PCR; TCRdb keeps in-frame clones, though not all of them. D and trimming come from the DNA, and the V and J calls and clone size come from that table. The sample carries some 150,000 clones, 80% recorded once. The rearrangement joins TRBV7-3 to TRBJ1-1; tentative D call: TRBD1 (5 bases). Source material: peripheral blood. The source of this sequence is a man between 60 and 75 years old with acute or convalescent COVID-19. The CDR3 spells CASSRRADTEAFF. In DNA form, the CDR3 reads TGTGCCAGCAGTCGCAGGGCGGACACTGAAGCTTTCTTT.